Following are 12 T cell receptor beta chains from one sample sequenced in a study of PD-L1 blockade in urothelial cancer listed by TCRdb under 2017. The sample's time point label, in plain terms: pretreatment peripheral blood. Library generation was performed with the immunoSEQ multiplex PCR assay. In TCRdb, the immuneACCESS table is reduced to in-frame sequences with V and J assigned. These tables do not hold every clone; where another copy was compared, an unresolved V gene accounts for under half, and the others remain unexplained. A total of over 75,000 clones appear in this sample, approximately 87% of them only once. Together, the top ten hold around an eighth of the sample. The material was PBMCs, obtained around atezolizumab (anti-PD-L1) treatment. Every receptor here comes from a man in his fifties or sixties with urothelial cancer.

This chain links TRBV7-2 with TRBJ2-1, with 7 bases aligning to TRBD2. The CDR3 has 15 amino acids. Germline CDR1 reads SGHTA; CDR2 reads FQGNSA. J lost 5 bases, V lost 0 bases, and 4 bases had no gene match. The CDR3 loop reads CASSLAGGPNNEQFF. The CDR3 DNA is TGTGCCAGCAGCTTAGCGGGAGGGCCAAACAATGAGCAGTTCTTC.

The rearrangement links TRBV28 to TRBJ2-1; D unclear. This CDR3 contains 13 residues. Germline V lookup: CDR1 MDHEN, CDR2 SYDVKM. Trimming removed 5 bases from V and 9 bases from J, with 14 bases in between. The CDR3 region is CASSPYTIPEQFF. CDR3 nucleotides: TGTGCCAGCAGTCCCTATACTATCCCTGAGCAGTTCTTC.

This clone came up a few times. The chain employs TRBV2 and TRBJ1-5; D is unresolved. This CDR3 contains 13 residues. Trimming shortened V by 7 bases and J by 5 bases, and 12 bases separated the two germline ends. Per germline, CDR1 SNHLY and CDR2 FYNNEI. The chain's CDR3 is CASTAGWDQPQHF. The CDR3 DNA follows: TGTGCCAGCACGGCAGGTTGGGATCAGCCCCAGCATTTT. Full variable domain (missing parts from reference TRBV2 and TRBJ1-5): EPEVTQTPSHQVTQMGQEVILRCVPISNHLYFYWYRQILGQKVEFLVSFYNNEISEKSEIFDDQFSVERPDGSNFTLKIRSTKLEDSAMYFCASTAGWDQPQHFGDGTRLSIL.

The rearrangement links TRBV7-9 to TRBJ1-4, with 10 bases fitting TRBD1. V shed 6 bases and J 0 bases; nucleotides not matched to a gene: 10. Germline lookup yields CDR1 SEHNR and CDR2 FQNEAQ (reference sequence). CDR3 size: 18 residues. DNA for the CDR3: TGTGCCAGCAGAAGGGTGGACAGGGGGATTGCAACTAATGAAAAACTGTTTTTT. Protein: CASRRVDRGIATNEKLFF.

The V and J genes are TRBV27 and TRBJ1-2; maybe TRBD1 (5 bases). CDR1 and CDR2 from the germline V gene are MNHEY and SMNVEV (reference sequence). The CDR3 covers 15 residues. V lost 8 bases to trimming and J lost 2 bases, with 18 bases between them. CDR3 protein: CASSRLGQINYGYTF. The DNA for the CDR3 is TGTGCCAGCTCACGTTTGGGGCAGATAAACTATGGCTACACCTTC.

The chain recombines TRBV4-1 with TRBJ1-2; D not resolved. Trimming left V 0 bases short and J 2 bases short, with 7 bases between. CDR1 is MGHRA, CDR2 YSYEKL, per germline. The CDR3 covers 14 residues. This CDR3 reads CASSQDTRNYGYTF. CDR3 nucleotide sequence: TGCGCCAGCAGCCAAGATACCAGGAACTATGGCTACACCTTC.

CDR3 nucleotides: TGTGCCAGCAGCTCCCCCGGGGTAGCGGGAGAAGAGACCCAGTACTTC. Translating it yields CASSSPGVAGEETQYF. The chain joins TRBV7-3 to TRBJ2-5; 9 nucleotides match TRBD2. Germline CDR1 and CDR2: SGHTA and FQGTGA. This CDR3 contains 16 residues. V was clipped by 4 bases and J by 3 bases; unmatched bases: 9.

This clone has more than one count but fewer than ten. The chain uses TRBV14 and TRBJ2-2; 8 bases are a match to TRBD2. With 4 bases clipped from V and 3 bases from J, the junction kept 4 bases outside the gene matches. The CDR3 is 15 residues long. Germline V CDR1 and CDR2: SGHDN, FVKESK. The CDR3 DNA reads TGTGCCAGCAGCCTTCTCGGGGGGGACACCGGGGAGCTGTTTTTT. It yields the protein CASSLLGGDTGELFF.

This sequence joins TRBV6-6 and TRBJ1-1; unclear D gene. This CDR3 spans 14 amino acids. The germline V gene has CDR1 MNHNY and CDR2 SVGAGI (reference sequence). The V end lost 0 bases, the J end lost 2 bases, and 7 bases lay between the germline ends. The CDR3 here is CASSYSHQNTEAFF. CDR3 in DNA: TGTGCCAGCAGTTACTCACACCAAAACACTGAAGCTTTCTTT.

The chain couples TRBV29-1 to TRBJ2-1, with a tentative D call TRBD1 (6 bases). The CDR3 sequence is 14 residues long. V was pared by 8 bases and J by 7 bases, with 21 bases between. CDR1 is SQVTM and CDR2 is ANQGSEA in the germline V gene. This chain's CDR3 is CSLVLLGAPNEQFF. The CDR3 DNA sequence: TGCAGCCTTGTCCTGTTGGGGGCCCCGAATGAGCAGTTCTTC.

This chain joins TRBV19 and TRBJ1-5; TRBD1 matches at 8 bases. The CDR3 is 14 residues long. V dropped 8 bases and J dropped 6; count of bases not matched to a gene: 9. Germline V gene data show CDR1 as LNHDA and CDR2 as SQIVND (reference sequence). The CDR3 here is CASCPGQGGQPQHF. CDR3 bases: TGTGCCAGTTGTCCCGGACAGGGCGGTCAGCCCCAGCATTTT.

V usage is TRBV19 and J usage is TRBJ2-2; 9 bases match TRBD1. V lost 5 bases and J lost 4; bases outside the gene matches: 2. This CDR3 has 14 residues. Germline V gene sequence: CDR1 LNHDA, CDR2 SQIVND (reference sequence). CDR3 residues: CASSWTGVTGELFF. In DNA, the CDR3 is TGTGCCAGTAGTTGGACAGGGGTCACCGGGGAGCTGTTTTTT.